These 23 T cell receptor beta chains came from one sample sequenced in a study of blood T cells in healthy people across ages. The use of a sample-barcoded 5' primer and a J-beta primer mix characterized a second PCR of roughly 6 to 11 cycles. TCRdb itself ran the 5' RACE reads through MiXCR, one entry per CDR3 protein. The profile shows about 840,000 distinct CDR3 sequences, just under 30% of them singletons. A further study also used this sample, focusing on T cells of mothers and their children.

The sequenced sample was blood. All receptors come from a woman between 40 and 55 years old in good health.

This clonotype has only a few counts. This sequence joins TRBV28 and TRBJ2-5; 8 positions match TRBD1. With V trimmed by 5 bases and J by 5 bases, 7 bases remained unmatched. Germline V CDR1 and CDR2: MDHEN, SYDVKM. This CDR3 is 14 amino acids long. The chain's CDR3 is CASSRTGGFETQYF. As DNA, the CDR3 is TGTGCCAGCAGTCGCACAGGGGGTTTCGAGACCCAGTACTTC.

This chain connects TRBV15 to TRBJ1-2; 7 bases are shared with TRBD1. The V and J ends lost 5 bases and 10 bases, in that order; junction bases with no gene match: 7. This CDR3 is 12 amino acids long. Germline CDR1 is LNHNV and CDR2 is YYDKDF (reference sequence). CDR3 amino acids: CATSRDSLNYTF. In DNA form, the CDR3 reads TGTGCCACCAGCCGGGACAGCCTTAACTACACCTTC.

Here the CDR3 DNA reads TGTGCCAGCAAGAGGGGATATAGCAATCAGCCCCAGCATTTT. Amino acid sequence: CASKRGYSNQPQHF. This chain connects TRBV28 to TRBJ1-5, with TRBD1 as a possible D gene (5 bases). The germline V gene has CDR1 MDHEN and CDR2 SYDVKM. This CDR3 contains 14 residues. The V and J ends lost 7 bases and 0 bases respectively, with 10 bases between them.

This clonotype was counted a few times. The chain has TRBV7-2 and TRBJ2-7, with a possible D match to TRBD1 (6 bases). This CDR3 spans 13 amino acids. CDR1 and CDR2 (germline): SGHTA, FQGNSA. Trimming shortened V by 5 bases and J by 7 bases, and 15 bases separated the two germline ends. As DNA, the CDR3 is TGTGCCAGCAGCCTCGGGGATCAGGGGGAGCAGTACTTC. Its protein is CASSLGDQGEQYF.

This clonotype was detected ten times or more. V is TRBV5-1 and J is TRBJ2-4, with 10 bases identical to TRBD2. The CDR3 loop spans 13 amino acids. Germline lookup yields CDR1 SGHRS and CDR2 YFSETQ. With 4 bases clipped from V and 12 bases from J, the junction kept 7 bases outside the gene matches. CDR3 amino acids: CASSASGGHTQYF. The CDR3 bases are TGCGCCAGCAGCGCTAGCGGGGGCCACACTCAGTACTTC.

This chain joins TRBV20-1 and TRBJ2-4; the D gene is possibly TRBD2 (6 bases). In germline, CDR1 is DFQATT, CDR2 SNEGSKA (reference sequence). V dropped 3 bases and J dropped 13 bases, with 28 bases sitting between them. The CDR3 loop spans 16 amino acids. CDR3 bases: TGCAGTGCTAGGATACCCGTCGGGGAGGCCTACAATGAGCAGTACTTC. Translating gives CSARIPVGEAYNEQYF.

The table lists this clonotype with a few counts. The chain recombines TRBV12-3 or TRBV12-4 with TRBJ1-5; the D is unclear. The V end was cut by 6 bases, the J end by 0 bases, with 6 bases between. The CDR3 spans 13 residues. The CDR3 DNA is TGTGCCAGCAGAATTAATAGCAATCAGCCCCAGCATTTT. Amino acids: CASRINSNQPQHF.

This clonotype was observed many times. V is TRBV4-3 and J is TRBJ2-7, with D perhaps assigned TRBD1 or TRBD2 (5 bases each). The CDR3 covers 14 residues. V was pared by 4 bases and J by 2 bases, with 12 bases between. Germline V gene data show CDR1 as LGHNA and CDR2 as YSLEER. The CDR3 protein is CASSPRDGAYEQYF. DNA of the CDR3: TGCGCCAGCAGCCCCCGGGACGGAGCCTACGAGCAGTACTTC.

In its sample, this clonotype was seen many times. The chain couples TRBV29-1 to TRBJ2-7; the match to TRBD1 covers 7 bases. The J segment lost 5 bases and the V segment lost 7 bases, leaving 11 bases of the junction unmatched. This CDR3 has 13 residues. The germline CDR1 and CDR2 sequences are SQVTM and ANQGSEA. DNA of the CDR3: TGCAGCGCGTCTGGTGACAGGGACAACGAGCAGTACTTC. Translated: CSASGDRDNEQYF.

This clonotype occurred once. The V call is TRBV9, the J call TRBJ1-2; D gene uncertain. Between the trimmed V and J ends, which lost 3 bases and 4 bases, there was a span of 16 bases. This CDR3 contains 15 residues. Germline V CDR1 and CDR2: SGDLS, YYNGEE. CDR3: CASSATNRFGYGYTF. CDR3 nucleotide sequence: TGTGCCAGCAGCGCAACCAATAGGTTCGGCTATGGCTACACCTTC.

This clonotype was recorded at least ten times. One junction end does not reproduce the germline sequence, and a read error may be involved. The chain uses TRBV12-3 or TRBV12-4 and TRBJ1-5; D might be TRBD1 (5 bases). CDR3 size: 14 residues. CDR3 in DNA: TGCGCCAGCAGCTTGGGGCAGACGAATCAGCCCCAGCATTTT. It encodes CASSLGQTNQPQHF.

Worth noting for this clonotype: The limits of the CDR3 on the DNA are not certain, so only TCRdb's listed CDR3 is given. CDR3 region: CSFYICGARDPGDLYNEQFF. V is TRBV29-1 and J is TRBJ2-1; the tabulated D call, TRBD2, remains unverified against the DNA. Germline CDR1 and CDR2: SQVTM and ANQGSEA. Inclusive of both ends, the CDR3 amounts to 20 amino acids.

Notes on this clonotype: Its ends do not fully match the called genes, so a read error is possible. CDR3 coding DNA: TGTGCCATCAGTGAGTCTCCGGGACAGGGTACCTACAATGTGCAGTTCTTC. Protein sequence: CAISESPGQGTYNVQFF. The V call is TRBV10-3, the J call TRBJ2-1; 9 bases line up with TRBD1. CDR1 ENHRY and CDR2 SYGVKD come from the germline V gene. The CDR3 contains 17 residues.

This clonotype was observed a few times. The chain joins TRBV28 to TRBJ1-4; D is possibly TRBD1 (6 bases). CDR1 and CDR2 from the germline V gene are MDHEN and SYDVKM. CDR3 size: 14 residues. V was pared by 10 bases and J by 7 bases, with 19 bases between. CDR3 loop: CANTLGGAGEKLFF. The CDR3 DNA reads TGTGCCAACACCCTGGGGGGCGCAGGTGAAAAACTGTTTTTT.

As DNA, the CDR3 is TGCGCCAGCAGCTTGGCACAGGGGGGTGGCCGGACTGAAGCTTTCTTT. The encoded protein is CASSLAQGGGRTEAFF. The V call is TRBV5-1, the J call TRBJ1-1, with 8 bases that match TRBD1. Trimming cost V 0 bases and J 5 bases; bases outside gene matches: 9. Per germline, CDR1 SGHRS and CDR2 YFSETQ. The CDR3 is made up of 16 amino acids.

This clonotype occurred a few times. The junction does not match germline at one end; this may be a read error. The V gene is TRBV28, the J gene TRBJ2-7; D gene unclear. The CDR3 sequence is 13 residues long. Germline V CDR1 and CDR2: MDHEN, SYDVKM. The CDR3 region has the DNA TGTGTCAGCAGTTTTGCGAGCTCCTACGAGCAGTACTTC. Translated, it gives CVSSFASSYEQYF.

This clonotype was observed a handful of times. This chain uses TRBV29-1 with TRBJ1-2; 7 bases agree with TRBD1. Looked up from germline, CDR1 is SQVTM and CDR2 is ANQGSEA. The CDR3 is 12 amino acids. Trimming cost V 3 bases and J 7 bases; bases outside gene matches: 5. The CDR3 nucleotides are TGCAGCGTTGATCGGCAGGGGGTTGGCTACACCTTC. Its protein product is CSVDRQGVGYTF.

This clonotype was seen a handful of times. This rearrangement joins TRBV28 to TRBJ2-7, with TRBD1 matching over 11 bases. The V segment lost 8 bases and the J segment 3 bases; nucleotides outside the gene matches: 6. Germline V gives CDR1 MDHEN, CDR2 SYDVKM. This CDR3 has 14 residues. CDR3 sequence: CASRLDRGRYEQYF. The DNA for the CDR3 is TGTGCCAGCCGCCTGGACAGGGGGCGCTACGAGCAGTACTTC.

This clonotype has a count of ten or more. The CDR3 coding sequence is TGTGCCACCAGCAGAGATACGACAGGAGGCTCACCCCTCCACTTT. The encoded protein is CATSRDTTGGSPLHF. This sequence joins TRBV15 and TRBJ1-6; D is perhaps TRBD1 (6 bases). V lost 0 bases, J lost 10 bases, and 13 bases lay in between. Germline assignment: CDR1 LNHNV and CDR2 YYDKDF (reference sequence). The CDR3 contains 15 residues. Full variable domain (rest looked up from reference TRBV15 and TRBJ1-6): DAMVIQNPRYQVTQFGKPVTLSCSQTLNHNVMYWYQQKSSQAPKLLFHYYDKDFNNEADTPDNFQSRRPNTSFCFLDIRSPGLGDTAMYLCATSRDTTGGSPLHFGNGTRLTVT.

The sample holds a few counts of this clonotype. The CDR3 region has the DNA TGTGCCAGCAGCTACGGACTAGCGGGGGACACAGATACGCAGTATTTT. It is translated as CASSYGLAGDTDTQYF. The chain is built from TRBV11-3 and TRBJ2-3; TRBD2 agrees at 13 bases. The germline gives CDR1 SGHNT, CDR2 YENEEA. J gave up 2 bases and V 4 bases, and 3 bases lay outside the gene matches. This CDR3 is 16 amino acids long. The variable domain in full, with the rest retrieved from reference TRBV11-3 and TRBJ2-3, is EAGVVQSPRYKIIEKKQPVAFWCNPISGHNTLYWYLQNLGQGPELLIRYENEEAVDDSQLPKDRFSAERLKGVDSTLKIQPAELGDSAVYLCASSYGLAGDTDTQYFGPGTRLTVL.

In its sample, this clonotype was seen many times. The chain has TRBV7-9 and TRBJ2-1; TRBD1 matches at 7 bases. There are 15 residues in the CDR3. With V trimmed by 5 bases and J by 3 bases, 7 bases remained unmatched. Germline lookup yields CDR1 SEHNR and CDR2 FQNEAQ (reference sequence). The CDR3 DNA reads TGTGCCAGCAGCCCACGGACAGGAAACTACAATGAGCAGTTCTTC. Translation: CASSPRTGNYNEQFF.

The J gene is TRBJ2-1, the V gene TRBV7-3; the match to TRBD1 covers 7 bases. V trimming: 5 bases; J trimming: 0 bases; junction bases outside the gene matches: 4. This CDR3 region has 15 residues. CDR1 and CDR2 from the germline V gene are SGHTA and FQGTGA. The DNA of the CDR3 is TGTGCCAGCAGCCCGAACAGGGGCTCCTACAATGAGCAGTTCTTC. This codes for CASSPNRGSYNEQFF. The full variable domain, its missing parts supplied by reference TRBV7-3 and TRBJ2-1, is GAGVSQTPSNKVTEKGKYVELRCDPISGHTALYWYRQSLGQGPEFLIYFQGTGAADDSGLPNDRFFAVRPEGSVSTLKIQRTERGDSAVYLCASSPNRGSYNEQFFGPGTRLTVL.

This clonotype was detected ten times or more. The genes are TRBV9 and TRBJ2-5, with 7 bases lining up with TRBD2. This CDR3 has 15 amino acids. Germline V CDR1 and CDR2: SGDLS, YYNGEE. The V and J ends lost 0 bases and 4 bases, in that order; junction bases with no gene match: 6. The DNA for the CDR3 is TGTGCCAGCAGCGTAGGGGAGGGCCTCGTAGAGACCCAGTACTTC. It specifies CASSVGEGLVETQYF.